This paragraph reports one T cell receptor (beta chain). Its specificity is unknown. Using the 5' RACE reads, TCRdb records one entry per CDR3 protein without DNA. This table lists fewer than 550,000 distinct CDR3 sequences. The entry originates in a study of T cells expressing NK-cell markers. The wider study: HCMV seropositivity characterized seven of the eight sequenced donors, and seronegativity one. Findings and limits, study-wide: In roughly six donors, dominant NKG2C+ clonotypes were about 1.0-8% of CD8+ T cells.

The sequenced sample was blood T cells: a sorted CD56 or NKG2C T cell subset, CD4+ or CD8+ T cells, or bulk PBMC T cells (not recorded which). This clonotype originated in a woman in her fifties or sixties in good health.

This CDR3 reads CASSPLGTGTEAFF. V usage is TRBV6-6 and J usage is TRBJ1-1; TCRdb's D call, TRBD1, is unchecked because there is no DNA. Germline V gives CDR1 MNHNY, CDR2 SVGAGI (reference sequence). The CDR3 totals 14 residues.